These 25 T cell receptor beta chains were all obtained from the same sample, sequenced in a study of OX40 agonist ivuxolimab in advanced cancers. Produced via immunoSEQ multiplex PCR; TCRdb's table is partial and in-frame only. The repertoire holds roughly 24,000 clones, with about 85% as singletons. The specimen comprised CD4+ or CD8+ T cells sorted from blood, sampled in a trial of the OX40 agonist ivuxolimab. The receptors originated from an adult with an advanced solid tumor such as melanoma, head and neck, liver or kidney cancer.

The chain employs TRBV20-1 and TRBJ2-1; unclear D gene. CDR1 is DFQATT and CDR2 is SNEGSKA in the germline V gene (reference sequence). The CDR3 sequence is 11 residues long. V was clipped by 3 bases and J by 8 bases, with 8 bases between them. The CDR3 DNA follows: TGCAGTGCTAGTTGGGGTGATGAGCAGTTCTTC. This translates into CSASWGDEQFF.

The chain recombines TRBV9 with TRBJ1-1; 7 bases map to TRBD1. The trim removed 3 bases at V and 5 bases at J, leaving 10 bases unmatched. Germline CDR1 SGDLS, CDR2 YYNGEE. CDR3 length equals 15 residues. The CDR3 protein is CASSARDSPFTEAFF. CDR3 nucleotide sequence: TGTGCCAGCAGCGCCCGGGACAGCCCTTTTACTGAAGCTTTCTTT.

The rearrangement uses TRBV19 and TRBJ2-3; TRBD2 aligns across 7 bases. V trimming: 5 bases; J trimming: 1 base; junction bases outside the gene matches: 6. Germline CDR1 reads LNHDA; CDR2 reads SQIVND (reference sequence). This CDR3 has 15 residues. The CDR3 loop is CASSVTSTGTDTQYF. The CDR3 DNA is TGTGCCAGTAGTGTGACTAGCACAGGCACAGATACGCAGTATTTT. The full variable domain, its missing parts supplied by reference TRBV19 and TRBJ2-3, is DGGITQSPKYLFRKEGQNVTLSCEQNLNHDAMYWYRQDPGQGLRLIYYSQIVNDFQKGDIAEGYSVSREKKESFPLTVTSAQKNPTAFYLCASSVTSTGTDTQYFGPGTRLTVL.

This chain connects TRBV4-3 to TRBJ2-2; TRBD1 agrees at 7 bases. CDR1 LGHNA and CDR2 YSLEER come from the germline V gene. Trimming at V came to 7 bases and at J to 3 bases, leaving 8 bases not matched to a gene. CDR3 length: 15 amino acids. CDR3 coding DNA: TGCGCCAGCAATACAGGGGATAGTGACACCGGGGAGCTGTTTTTT. Protein sequence: CASNTGDSDTGELFF.

This sequence joins TRBV5-1 and TRBJ1-4; 7 positions match TRBD1. There are 14 residues in the CDR3. J was trimmed by 6 bases and V by 4 bases; bases with no gene match: 6. CDR1 is SGHRS, CDR2 YFSETQ, per germline. CDR3 nucleotide sequence: TGCGCCAGCAGCCGGGACAGAGGAGATGAAAAACTGTTTTTT. It yields the protein CASSRDRGDEKLFF. Based on the CDR3 plus reference TRBV5-1 and TRBJ1-4, the full variable domain is KAGVTQTPRYLIKTRGQQVTLSCSPISGHRSVSWYQQTPGQGLQFLFEYFSETQRNKGNFPGRFSGRQFSNSRSEMNVSTLELGDSALYLCASSRDRGDEKLFFGSGTQLSVL.

The chain combines TRBV29-1 with TRBJ2-5, with 7 positions matching TRBD2. Looked up from germline, CDR1 is SQVTM and CDR2 is ANQGSEA. V shed 2 bases and J 4 bases; nucleotides not matched to a gene: 7. This CDR3 is 14 amino acids long. CDR3 amino acids: CSVEPAGVRETQYF. The DNA for the CDR3 is TGCAGCGTTGAACCGGCGGGGGTCAGAGAGACCCAGTACTTC. The complete variable domain, with remaining parts taken from reference TRBV29-1 and TRBJ2-5, reads SAVISQKPSRDICQRGTSLTIQCQVDSQVTMMFWYRQQPGQSLTLIATANQGSEATYESGFVIDKFPISRPNLTFSTLTVSNMSPEDSSIYLCSVEPAGVRETQYFGPGTRLLVL.

In nucleotides, the CDR3 is TGTGCCACCCCGGGGAAAGGGGTCACTGAAGCTTTCTTT. This translates into CATPGKGVTEAFF. The gene calls are TRBV7-9 and TRBJ1-1; perhaps TRBD1 as D (5 bases). CDR1 and CDR2 from the germline V gene are SEHNR and FQNEAQ (reference sequence). V lost 10 bases, J lost 4 bases, and 16 bases lay in between. The CDR3 has 13 amino acids. The full variable domain, in which reference TRBV7-9 and TRBJ1-1 provide the parts outside the CDR3, is DTGVSQNPRHKITKRGQNVTFRCDPISEHNRLYWYRQTLGQGPEFLTYFQNEAQLEKSRLLSDRFSAERPKGSFSTLEIQRTEQGDSAMYLCATPGKGVTEAFFGQGTRLTVV.

This rearrangement joins TRBV7-8 to TRBJ2-3; no reliable D call. This CDR3 contains 16 residues. Germline V gives CDR1 SGHVS, CDR2 FQNEAQ. Trimming took off 5 bases at V and 2 bases at J, with 17 bases between the two ends. The DNA of the CDR3 is TGTGCCAGCAGCGAGAGAGAGTTGGGGTTCACAGATACGCAGTATTTT. It translates to CASSERELGFTDTQYF. Full variable domain (outside the CDR3, taken from reference TRBV7-8 and TRBJ2-3): GAGVSQSPRYKVAKRGQDVALRCDPISGHVSLFWYQQALGQGPEFLTYFQNEAQLDKSGLPSDRFFAERPEGSVSTLKIQRTQQEDSAVYLCASSERELGFTDTQYFGPGTRLTVL.

The V gene is TRBV4-1, the J gene TRBJ2-1; D is perhaps TRBD2 (6 bases). V was shortened by 4 bases and J by 6 bases, with 13 bases between the two germline ends. Germline CDR1 MGHRA, CDR2 YSYEKL. The CDR3 consists of 14 residues. CDR3 coding DNA: TGCGCCAGCAGCCCCCCTGTCGGGGGCAATGAGCAGTTCTTC. This codes for CASSPPVGGNEQFF.

The sample holds one count of this clone. The chain joins TRBV10-3 to TRBJ2-2; D uncertain. The CDR3 is 12 residues long. With 2 bases removed from V and 6 bases from J, the gap between germline ends came to 4 bases. CDR1 ENHRY and CDR2 SYGVKD come from the germline V gene. CDR3 loop: CAISEQPGELFF. CDR3 nucleotides: TGTGCCATCAGTGAGCAGCCCGGGGAGCTGTTTTTT.

The chain is built from TRBV29-1 and TRBJ2-7, with 7 positions matching TRBD1. Losses at the gene ends were 6 bases for V and 5 bases for J; bases not matched to a gene: 10. Looked up from germline, CDR1 is SQVTM and CDR2 is ANQGSEA. There are 13 residues in the CDR3. In DNA, the CDR3 is TGCAGCGTGACATCCAGGGGGTCGGACGAGCAGTACTTC. It translates to CSVTSRGSDEQYF.

The gene calls are TRBV29-1 and TRBJ2-7; tentatively, D is TRBD2 (5 bases). Between the trimmed V and J ends, which lost 3 bases and 6 bases, there was a span of 6 bases. The CDR3 is 10 residues long. The germline V gene encodes CDR1 SQVTM and CDR2 ANQGSEA. The CDR3 nucleotides read TGCAGCGTTGAGGAGGTCGAGCAGTACTTC. Translated, it gives CSVEEVEQYF.

This CDR3 reads CSSDGNYEQYF. The DNA for the CDR3 is TGCAGTTCGGATGGGAACTACGAGCAGTACTTC. V and J are TRBV20-1 and TRBJ2-7; D not resolved. V was shortened by 8 bases and J by 3 bases, with 11 bases between the two germline ends. Germline V lookup: CDR1 DFQATT, CDR2 SNEGSKA (reference sequence). This CDR3 has 11 amino acids.

V is TRBV7-6 and J is TRBJ2-1; the match to TRBD2 covers 8 bases. Trimming cost V 1 base and J 2 bases; bases outside gene matches: 19. The germline CDR1 and CDR2 sequences are SGHVS and FNYEAQ. The CDR3 extends over 21 amino acids. The CDR3 sequence: CASSLVVGGTGGKIPYNEQFF. The CDR3 DNA sequence: TGTGCCAGCAGCTTAGTAGTCGGAGGGACGGGAGGGAAGATTCCCTACAATGAGCAGTTCTTC.

V and J are TRBV19 and TRBJ1-1; D is possibly TRBD1 (5 bases). V shed 4 bases and J shed 3 bases, with 12 bases lying between them. The CDR3 length is 14 residues. Germline CDR1 LNHDA, CDR2 SQIVND (reference sequence). The CDR3 loop reads CASSRRGGHTEAFF. CDR3 sequence (DNA): TGTGCCAGTAGTAGGAGGGGAGGGCACACTGAAGCTTTCTTT.

The chain couples TRBV19 to TRBJ2-7; 9 bases align to TRBD2. Germline trimming cut 3 bases from V and 6 bases from J; bases unmatched to any gene: 9. This CDR3 has 15 amino acids. The germline gives CDR1 LNHDA, CDR2 SQIVND (reference sequence). CDR3 coding DNA: TGTGCCAGTAGTATTATGACTAGCGGACTACGCGAGCAGTACTTC. This encodes CASSIMTSGLREQYF.

This chain connects TRBV7-2 to TRBJ1-1, with 9 bases matching TRBD1. CDR3 size: 14 residues. From germline, CDR1 is SGHTA and CDR2 FQGNSA. The junction had 4 bases not matched to a gene; V was cut back by 5 bases and J by 3 bases. The CDR3 loop reads CASSLTGGYTEAFF. CDR3 DNA: TGTGCCAGCAGCCTAACAGGGGGCTACACTGAAGCTTTCTTT.

V gene TRBV25-1 combines with J gene TRBJ2-2, with 7 bases identical to TRBD1. Unmatched junction bases numbered 10, after V lost 7 bases and J lost 5 bases. Germline-derived CDR1 and CDR2 are MGHDK and SYGVNS. The CDR3 sequence is 15 residues long. The CDR3 region has the DNA TGTGCCAGCACCGGGACAGTCGATGCAACCGGGGAGCTGTTTTTT. This sequence encodes CASTGTVDATGELFF.

This rearrangement joins TRBV19 to TRBJ2-1, with D perhaps TRBD1 (5 bases). There are 14 residues in the CDR3. V was pared by 5 bases and J by 10 bases, with 18 bases between. CDR1 and CDR2 (germline): LNHDA, SQIVND (reference sequence). The CDR3 protein is CASSGPTGTIEQFF. Written as DNA, the CDR3 is TGTGCCAGTAGTGGCCCCACAGGAACCATCGAGCAGTTCTTC. The full variable domain, its missing parts supplied by reference TRBV19 and TRBJ2-1, is DGGITQSPKYLFRKEGQNVTLSCEQNLNHDAMYWYRQDPGQGLRLIYYSQIVNDFQKGDIAEGYSVSREKKESFPLTVTSAQKNPTAFYLCASSGPTGTIEQFFGPGTRLTVL.

The rearrangement joins TRBV14 to TRBJ2-5; D is perhaps TRBD1 (5 bases). The CDR3 runs to 16 residues. Germline CDR1 is SGHDN and CDR2 is FVKESK. V was cut by 0 bases and J by 4 bases, with 15 bases left in between. The CDR3 DNA reads TGTGCCAGCAGCCAAGATAAGGGGATTCGGACAGAGACCCAGTACTTC. Its protein is CASSQDKGIRTETQYF.

In its sample, this clone was seen once. The chain employs TRBV7-9 and TRBJ2-3; TRBD2 might be the D (6 bases). V lost 5 bases to trimming and J lost 0 bases, with 21 bases between them. The CDR3 contains 18 residues. Germline CDR1 reads SEHNR; CDR2 reads FQNEAQ (reference sequence). DNA for the CDR3: TGTGCCAGCAGCGACCGGAGACGGAGGGATCCTAGCACAGATACGCAGTATTTT. Protein sequence: CASSDRRRRDPSTDTQYF.

J is TRBJ2-3 and V is TRBV11-3; D is possibly TRBD2 (6 bases). V was clipped by 5 bases and J by 2 bases, with 14 bases between them. Germline lookup yields CDR1 SGHNT and CDR2 YENEEA. This CDR3 contains 15 residues. The CDR3 DNA is TGTGCCAGCAGCCTTGGAGGGAGTCACACAGATACGCAGTATTTT. Translating it yields CASSLGGSHTDTQYF. Full variable domain (missing parts from reference TRBV11-3 and TRBJ2-3): EAGVVQSPRYKIIEKKQPVAFWCNPISGHNTLYWYLQNLGQGPELLIRYENEEAVDDSQLPKDRFSAERLKGVDSTLKIQPAELGDSAVYLCASSLGGSHTDTQYFGPGTRLTVL.

The genes are TRBV2 and TRBJ2-5; no clear D. Germline lookup yields CDR1 SNHLY and CDR2 FYNNEI. Trimming removed 7 bases from V and 0 bases from J, with 18 bases in between. The CDR3 covers 16 residues. The DNA for the CDR3 is TGTGCCAGCAATTATATCGGCGGCCCGTACCAAGAGACCCAGTACTTC. It yields the protein CASNYIGGPYQETQYF.

The V and J genes are TRBV7-9 and TRBJ2-2, with D hard to call. CDR3 length: 15 amino acids. V dropped 1 base and J dropped 2 bases, with 8 bases sitting between them. Germline V gives CDR1 SEHNR, CDR2 FQNEAQ (reference sequence). As DNA, the CDR3 is TGTGCCAGCAGCTTAGGACTGGTTAACACCGGGGAGCTGTTTTTT. This gives the protein CASSLGLVNTGELFF. Full variable domain (outside the CDR3, taken from reference TRBV7-9 and TRBJ2-2): DTGVSQNPRHKITKRGQNVTFRCDPISEHNRLYWYRQTLGQGPEFLTYFQNEAQLEKSRLLSDRFSAERPKGSFSTLEIQRTEQGDSAMYLCASSLGLVNTGELFFGEGSRLTVL.

V usage is TRBV5-5 and J usage is TRBJ1-2; D is ambiguous. From germline, CDR1 is SGHKS and CDR2 YYEKEE (reference sequence). The CDR3 runs to 14 residues. V shed 4 bases and J shed 1 base, with 11 bases lying between them. CDR3 protein: CASSPQTLNYGYTF. CDR3 DNA: TGTGCCAGCAGCCCCCAGACCCTTAACTATGGCTACACCTTC.